This T cell receptor beta chain was captured in a study of CD8+CD57+ T cells in acquired aplastic anemia. Overall study context: Yields of DNA that came from sorted CD4+ and CD8+ cells averaged approximately 3.5 ug.

The study's findings and limits: About 29 sequences, all CD8+ CDR3, were shared between patients and controls. Patients and healthy controls showed no significant CD8+ Simpson's diversity difference.

Patients chosen for sequencing had CD8+CD57+ cells that had expanded, as shown by flow cytometry. This CDR3 has 18 residues. Trimming shortened V by 6 bases and J by 1 base, and 24 bases separated the two germline ends. The germline V gene encodes CDR1 LNHDA and CDR2 SQIVND (reference sequence). TCR beta VDJ and CDR3 profiles were obtained from a genomic DNA template. Via MiXCR, TCRdb re-called the reads, giving one row per CDR3 protein. Of under 350,000 distinct CDR3 sequences listed, approximately 57% are singletons. This clonotype has a count of ten or more. Its antigen is not known. The specimen was sorted CD4+, CD8+, or CD8+CD57+ T cells (not recorded which) from PBMCs. The V call is TRBV19, the J call TRBJ1-1; D is perhaps TRBD1 (5 bases). The origin of this receptor is a human donor with aplastic anemia. Here the CDR3 DNA reads TGTGCCAGTAGCCCCCGGTGGGGCCCCTTAGGAAAGAACACTGAAGCTTTCTTT. Its protein product is CASSPRWGPLGKNTEAFF.